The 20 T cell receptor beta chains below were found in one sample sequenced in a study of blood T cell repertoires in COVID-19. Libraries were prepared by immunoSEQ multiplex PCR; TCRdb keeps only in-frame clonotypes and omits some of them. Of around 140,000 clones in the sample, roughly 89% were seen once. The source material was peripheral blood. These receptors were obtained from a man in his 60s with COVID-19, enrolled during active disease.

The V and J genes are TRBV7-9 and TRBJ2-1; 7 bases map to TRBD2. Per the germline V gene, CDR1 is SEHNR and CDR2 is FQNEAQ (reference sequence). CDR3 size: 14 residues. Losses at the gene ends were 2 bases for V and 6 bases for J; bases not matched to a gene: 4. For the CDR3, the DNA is TGTGCCAGCAGCTTAATGGGAGGGTTCAATGAGCAGTTCTTC. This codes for CASSLMGGFNEQFF. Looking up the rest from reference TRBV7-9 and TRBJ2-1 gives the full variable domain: DTGVSQNPRHKITKRGQNVTFRCDPISEHNRLYWYRQTLGQGPEFLTYFQNEAQLEKSRLLSDRFSAERPKGSFSTLEIQRTEQGDSAMYLCASSLMGGFNEQFFGPGTRLTVL.

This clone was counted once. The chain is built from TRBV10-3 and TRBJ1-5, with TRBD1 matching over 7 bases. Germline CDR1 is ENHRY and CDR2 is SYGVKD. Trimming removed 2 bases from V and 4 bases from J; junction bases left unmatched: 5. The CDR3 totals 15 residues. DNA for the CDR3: TGTGCCATCAGTGAGCTAGGGGGCGCGAATCAGCCCCAGCATTTT. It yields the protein CAISELGGANQPQHF.

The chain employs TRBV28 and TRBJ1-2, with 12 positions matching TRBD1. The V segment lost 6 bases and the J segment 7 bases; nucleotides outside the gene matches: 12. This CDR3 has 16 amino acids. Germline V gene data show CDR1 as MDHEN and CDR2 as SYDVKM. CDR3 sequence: CASRLTSGQGAGGYTF. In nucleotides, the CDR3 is TGTGCCAGCAGACTAACATCGGGACAGGGGGCGGGTGGCTACACCTTC.

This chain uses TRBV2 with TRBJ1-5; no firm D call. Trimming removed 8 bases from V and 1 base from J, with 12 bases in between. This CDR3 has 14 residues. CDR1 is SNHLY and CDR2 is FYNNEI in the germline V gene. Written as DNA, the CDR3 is TGTGCCAGCCTTGGGCCGGGGAGCAATCAGCCCCAGCATTTT. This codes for CASLGPGSNQPQHF.

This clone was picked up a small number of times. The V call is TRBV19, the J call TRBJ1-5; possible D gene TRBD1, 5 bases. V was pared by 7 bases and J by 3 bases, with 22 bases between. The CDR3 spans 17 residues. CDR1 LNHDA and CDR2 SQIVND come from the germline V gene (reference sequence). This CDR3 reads CASTGFSFRTTNQPQHF. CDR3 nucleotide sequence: TGTGCCAGTACGGGTTTTTCATTTAGGACAACCAATCAGCCCCAGCATTTT.

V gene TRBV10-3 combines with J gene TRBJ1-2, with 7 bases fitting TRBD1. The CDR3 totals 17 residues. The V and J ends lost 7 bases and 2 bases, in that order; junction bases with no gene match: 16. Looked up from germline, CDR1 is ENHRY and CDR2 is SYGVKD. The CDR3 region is CAITDPDRQGLNYGYTF. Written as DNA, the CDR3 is TGTGCCATCACCGACCCGGATCGACAGGGACTCAACTATGGCTACACCTTC.

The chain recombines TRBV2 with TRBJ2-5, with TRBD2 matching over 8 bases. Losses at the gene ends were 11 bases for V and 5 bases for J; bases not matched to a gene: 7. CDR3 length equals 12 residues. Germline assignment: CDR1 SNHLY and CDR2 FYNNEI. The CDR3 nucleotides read TGTGCCGGTGGACTAGCCGTTGAGACCCAGTACTTC. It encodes CAGGLAVETQYF.

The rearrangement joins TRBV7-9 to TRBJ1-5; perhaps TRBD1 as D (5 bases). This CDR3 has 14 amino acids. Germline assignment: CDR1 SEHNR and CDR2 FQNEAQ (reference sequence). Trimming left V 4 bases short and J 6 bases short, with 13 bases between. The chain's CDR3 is CASSSSQGSQPQHF. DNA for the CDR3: TGTGCCAGCAGCTCATCCCAGGGAAGTCAGCCCCAGCATTTT.

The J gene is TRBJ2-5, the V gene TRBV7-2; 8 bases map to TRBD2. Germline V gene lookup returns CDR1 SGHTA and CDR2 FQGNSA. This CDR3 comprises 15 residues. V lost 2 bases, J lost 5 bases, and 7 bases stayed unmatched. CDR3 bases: TGTGCCAGCAGCTTACCGGGACTAGTCGCGGAGACCCAGTACTTC. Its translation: CASSLPGLVAETQYF.

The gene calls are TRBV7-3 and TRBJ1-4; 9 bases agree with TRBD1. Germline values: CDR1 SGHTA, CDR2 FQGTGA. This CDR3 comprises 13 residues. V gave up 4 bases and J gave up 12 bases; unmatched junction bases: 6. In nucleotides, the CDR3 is TGTGCCAGCAGCTCTCGACAGGGGGAGGAACTGTTTTTT. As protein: CASSSRQGEELFF.

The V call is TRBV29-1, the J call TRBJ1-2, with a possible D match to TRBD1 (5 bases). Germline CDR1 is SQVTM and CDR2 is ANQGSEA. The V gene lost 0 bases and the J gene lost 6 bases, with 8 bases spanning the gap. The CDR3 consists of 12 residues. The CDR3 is CSVEDRADGYTF. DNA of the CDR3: TGCAGCGTTGAAGACAGGGCCGATGGCTACACCTTC.

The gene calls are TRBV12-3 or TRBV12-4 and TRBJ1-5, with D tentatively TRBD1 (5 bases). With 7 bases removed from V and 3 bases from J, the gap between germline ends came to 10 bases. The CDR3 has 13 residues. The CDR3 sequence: CASTPDNNQPQHF. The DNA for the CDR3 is TGTGCCAGCACCCCGGACAACAATCAGCCCCAGCATTTT.

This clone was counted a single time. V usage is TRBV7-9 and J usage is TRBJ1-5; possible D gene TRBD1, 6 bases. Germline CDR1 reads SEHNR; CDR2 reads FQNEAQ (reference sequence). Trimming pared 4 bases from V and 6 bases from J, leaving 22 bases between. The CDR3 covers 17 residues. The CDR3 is CASSWGGGAGAVQPQHF. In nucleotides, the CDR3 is TGTGCCAGCAGCTGGGGAGGGGGTGCGGGGGCGGTTCAGCCCCAGCATTTT. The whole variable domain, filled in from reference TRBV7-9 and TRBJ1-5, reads DTGVSQNPRHKITKRGQNVTFRCDPISEHNRLYWYRQTLGQGPEFLTYFQNEAQLEKSRLLSDRFSAERPKGSFSTLEIQRTEQGDSAMYLCASSWGGGAGAVQPQHFGDGTRLSIL.

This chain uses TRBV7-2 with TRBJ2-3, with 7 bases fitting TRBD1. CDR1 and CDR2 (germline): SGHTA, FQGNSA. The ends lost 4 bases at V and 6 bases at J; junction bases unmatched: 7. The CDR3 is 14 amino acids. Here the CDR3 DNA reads TGTGCCAGCAGCTACCTTGGACAGGCTGATACGCAGTATTTT. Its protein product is CASSYLGQADTQYF.

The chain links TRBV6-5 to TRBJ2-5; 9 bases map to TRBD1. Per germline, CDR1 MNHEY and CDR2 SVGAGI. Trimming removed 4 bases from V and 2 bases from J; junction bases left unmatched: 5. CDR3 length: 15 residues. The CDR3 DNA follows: TGTGCCAGCAGTTCGACAGGGGGGGCTCAAGAGACCCAGTACTTC. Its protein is CASSSTGGAQETQYF.

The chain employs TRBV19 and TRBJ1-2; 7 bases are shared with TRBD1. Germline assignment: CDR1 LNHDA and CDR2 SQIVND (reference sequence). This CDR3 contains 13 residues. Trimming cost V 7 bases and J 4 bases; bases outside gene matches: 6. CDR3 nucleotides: TGTGCCAGTACCATGGGACAGCCCTATGGCTACACCTTC. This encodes CASTMGQPYGYTF.

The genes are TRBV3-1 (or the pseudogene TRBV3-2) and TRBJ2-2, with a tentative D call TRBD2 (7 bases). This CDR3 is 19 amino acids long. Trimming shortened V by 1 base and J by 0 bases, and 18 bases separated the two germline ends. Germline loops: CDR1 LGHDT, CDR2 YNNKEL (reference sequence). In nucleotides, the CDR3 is TGTGCCAGCAGCCAAGGGGCGTATGGGGGGGGCACGAACACCGGGGAGCTGTTTTTT. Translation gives CASSQGAYGGGTNTGELFF.

The CDR3 region is CASTAGETQYF. CDR3 bases: TGTGCCAGCACGGCGGGAGAGACCCAGTACTTC. The V gene is TRBV2, the J gene TRBJ2-5, with D maybe TRBD2 (5 bases). From germline, CDR1 is SNHLY and CDR2 FYNNEI. V lost 7 bases and J 4 bases, leaving 7 bases between the germline ends. This CDR3 has 11 amino acids. The full variable domain, completed using reference TRBV2 and TRBJ2-5, is EPEVTQTPSHQVTQMGQEVILRCVPISNHLYFYWYRQILGQKVEFLVSFYNNEISEKSEIFDDQFSVERPDGSNFTLKIRSTKLEDSAMYFCASTAGETQYFGPGTRLLVL.

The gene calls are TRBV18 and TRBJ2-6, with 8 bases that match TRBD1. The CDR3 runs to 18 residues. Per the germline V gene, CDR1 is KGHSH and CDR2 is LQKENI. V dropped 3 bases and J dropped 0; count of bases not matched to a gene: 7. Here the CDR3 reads CASSPSRTGYSGANVLTF. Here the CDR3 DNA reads TGTGCCAGCTCACCGTCTAGGACAGGGTACTCTGGGGCCAACGTCCTGACTTTC. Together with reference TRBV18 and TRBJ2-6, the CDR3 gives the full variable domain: NAGVMQNPRHLVRRRGQEARLRCSPMKGHSHVYWYRQLPEEGLKFMVYLQKENIIDESGMPKERFSAEFPKEGPSILRIQQVVRGDSAAYFCASSPSRTGYSGANVLTFGAGSRLTVL.

This CDR3 is CASKRAGTNTGELFF. As DNA, the CDR3 is TGTGCCAGCAAAAGGGCGGGGACGAACACCGGGGAGCTGTTTTTT. The chain links TRBV7-3 to TRBJ2-2; possible D gene TRBD2, 6 bases. Germline values: CDR1 SGHTA, CDR2 FQGTGA. The V and J ends lost 7 bases and 0 bases respectively, with 12 bases between them. This CDR3 comprises 15 residues.